This entry lists 17 T cell receptor beta chains sequenced from one sample in a study of beta chain features in type 1 diabetes. All of the isolated RNA was reverse transcribed, so expressed TCRB transcripts were sequenced. Profiled with immunoSEQ multiplex PCR; TCRdb holds only in-frame clones, not every one. The table lists almost 350,000 clones, 8% of them singletons. Sequenced input: central memory CD4+ T cells from blood. These receptors were collected from a woman between 18 and 29 years old in good health.

On this clone: The sample carries other DNA sequences with the same CDR3. The CDR3 nucleotides are TGTGCCAGCTCACCACGCACAGGGAGCGACACCGGGGAGCTGTTTTTT. It is translated as CASSPRTGSDTGELFF. V gene TRBV18 combines with J gene TRBJ2-2, with a possible D match to TRBD1 (6 bases). Trimming pared 1 base from V and 3 bases from J, leaving 12 bases between. Germline V gives CDR1 KGHSH, CDR2 LQKENI. This CDR3 has 16 amino acids.

CDR3 sequence (DNA): TGCAGCCTCGGGGGAAATGAGCAGTTCTTC. This translates into CSLGGNEQFF. The rearrangement links TRBV20-1 to TRBJ2-1, with a possible D match to TRBD2 (6 bases). The CDR3 is 10 residues long. Germline CDR1 and CDR2: DFQATT and SNEGSKA (reference sequence).

A few counts support this clone. The chain couples TRBV4-3 to TRBJ1-5, with D tentatively TRBD1 (5 bases). The V end lost 1 base, the J end lost 12 bases, and 16 bases lay between the germline ends. Looked up from germline, CDR1 is LGHNA and CDR2 is YSLEER. The CDR3 is 14 amino acids. Here the CDR3 reads CASSQAVGDQGQHF. The CDR3, as DNA: TGCGCCAGCAGCCAAGCAGTGGGCGATCAGGGCCAGCATTTT.

This clone was detected a few times. The chain uses TRBV15 and TRBJ1-2; D unresolved. With 0 bases removed from V and 3 bases from J, the gap between germline ends came to 8 bases. The CDR3 sequence is 14 residues long. Germline loops: CDR1 LNHNV, CDR2 YYDKDF (reference sequence). In DNA, the CDR3 is TGTGCCACCAGCAGAGATGGAGGGTACTATGGCTACACCTTC. The encoded protein is CATSRDGGYYGYTF.

This clone was seen a few times. V is TRBV21-1 and J is TRBJ2-5; the table names TRBD1, a call not compared with the DNA. TRBV21-1 is assigned pseudogene status. This CDR3 contains 17 residues. The DNA for the CDR3 is TGTGCCAGCAGCAAATTGGACAGGGTCAAAGAGGAAGAGACCCAGTACTTC. This translates into CASSKLDRVKEEETQYF.

This clone has more than one count but fewer than ten. The sample carries other DNA sequences with the same CDR3. The chain joins TRBV10-3 to TRBJ1-5; D might be TRBD1 (6 bases). Germline loops: CDR1 ENHRY, CDR2 SYGVKD. The V and J ends lost 0 bases and 2 bases respectively, with 8 bases between them. This CDR3 spans 15 amino acids. CDR3 in DNA: TGTGCCATCAGTGAGTCCCGACAGGGCAATCAGCCCCAGCATTTT. It codes for CAISESRQGNQPQHF.

As to this clone: A much more abundant neighbour one base away suggests this may be a read error. Other DNA sequences from this sample encode an identical CDR3 as well. V usage is TRBV7-2 and J usage is TRBJ2-1; TRBD1 is a possible D gene (6 bases). From germline, CDR1 is SGHTA and CDR2 FQGNSA. The ends were cut back, 2 bases at V and 0 bases at J, with 8 bases in the middle. This CDR3 comprises 15 residues. The CDR3: CASSLRGSSYNEQFF. The DNA for the CDR3 is TGTGCCAGCAGCTTAAGGGGGAGCTCCTACAATGAGCAGTTCTTC.

The chain employs TRBV7-2 and TRBJ2-1, with 9 bases aligning to TRBD1. Germline CDR1 reads SGHTA; CDR2 reads FQGNSA. This CDR3 is built from 15 residues. V gave up 5 bases and J gave up 4 bases; unmatched junction bases: 6. The CDR3 reads CASSRGQGQYNEQFF. The CDR3 nucleotides read TGTGCCAGCAGCCGAGGACAGGGGCAGTACAATGAGCAGTTCTTC.

This clone has ten or more counts. The chain employs TRBV2 and TRBJ1-1; D is possibly TRBD1 (6 bases). CDR1 is SNHLY, CDR2 FYNNEI, per germline. This CDR3 has 12 residues. Trimming removed 10 bases from V and 3 bases from J, with 12 bases in between. The CDR3, as DNA: TGTGCCACTCAGGGGATGCACACTGAAGCTTTCTTT. It translates to CATQGMHTEAFF.

This sequence joins TRBV7-9 and TRBJ2-5; D may be TRBD2 (6 bases). CDR1 and CDR2 from the germline V gene are SEHNR and FQNEAQ (reference sequence). This CDR3 has 15 residues. V was shortened by 2 bases and J by 5 bases, with 15 bases between the two germline ends. The DNA of the CDR3 is TGTGCCAGCAGCTTATACGGCGGGGCTGGGGAGACCCAGTACTTC. Amino acids: CASSLYGGAGETQYF.

The genes are TRBV6-5 and TRBJ2-7; D remains unclear. The V and J ends lost 7 bases and 0 bases respectively, with 13 bases between them. The CDR3 spans 14 residues. The germline V gene encodes CDR1 MNHEY and CDR2 SVGAGI. The chain's CDR3 is CASKPRTGSYEQYF. Here the CDR3 DNA reads TGTGCCAGCAAACCACGAACGGGCTCCTACGAGCAGTACTTC.

At least ten counts were recorded for this clone. The rearrangement uses TRBV5-1 and TRBJ2-1; D is unclear. The CDR3 is 11 amino acids. V was clipped by 1 base and J by 5 bases, with 1 base between them. Germline assignment: CDR1 SGHRS and CDR2 YFSETQ. The CDR3 DNA reads TGCGCCAGCAGCTTGCACAATGAGCAGTTCTTC. This codes for CASSLHNEQFF.

V and J are TRBV14 and TRBJ1-2; D ambiguous. This CDR3 comprises 13 residues. The V gene lost 1 base and the J gene lost 8 bases, with 11 bases spanning the gap. Germline CDR1 is SGHDN and CDR2 is FVKESK. DNA of the CDR3: TGTGCCAGCAGCCAAGGACACGGCTTCGGCTACACCTTC. Amino acids: CASSQGHGFGYTF.

This clone has just a few counts. The chain links TRBV6-1 to TRBJ2-1, with 8 nucleotides matching TRBD1. This CDR3 is built from 13 residues. Germline-derived CDR1 and CDR2 are MNHNS and SASEGT. The trim removed 10 bases at V and 9 bases at J, leaving 11 bases unmatched. The CDR3 reads CAISVETGVEQFF. In DNA form, the CDR3 reads TGTGCCATCAGCGTAGAGACAGGGGTTGAGCAGTTCTTC.

This clone was counted a few times. The chain carries TRBV4-2 and TRBJ2-5, with 7 nucleotides matching TRBD1. The germline gives CDR1 LGHNA, CDR2 YNFKEQ. This CDR3 has 15 residues. The J segment lost 2 bases and the V segment lost 1 base, leaving 4 bases of the junction unmatched. CDR3 residues: CASSQAPGQQETQYF. In nucleotides, the CDR3 is TGTGCCAGCAGCCAAGCGCCGGGACAGCAAGAGACCCAGTACTTC.

The rearrangement uses TRBV2 and TRBJ2-7; 7 bases are a match to TRBD1. CDR1 is SNHLY, CDR2 FYNNEI, per germline. Losses at the gene ends were 7 bases for V and 6 bases for J; bases not matched to a gene: 15. The CDR3 length is 15 residues. The CDR3: CASNPTGASLSEQYF. CDR3 DNA: TGTGCCAGCAATCCAACAGGGGCGAGTTTGTCCGAGCAGTACTTC.

The chain recombines TRBV6-6 with TRBJ2-2; no definite D call. V was pared by 7 bases and J by 1 base, with 16 bases between. This CDR3 has 16 residues. Looked up from germline, CDR1 is MNHNY and CDR2 is SVGAGI (reference sequence). The CDR3 bases are TGTGCCAGCAACCCCACTGCGTTCGGGAACACCGGGGAGCTGTTTTTT. The encoded protein is CASNPTAFGNTGELFF.